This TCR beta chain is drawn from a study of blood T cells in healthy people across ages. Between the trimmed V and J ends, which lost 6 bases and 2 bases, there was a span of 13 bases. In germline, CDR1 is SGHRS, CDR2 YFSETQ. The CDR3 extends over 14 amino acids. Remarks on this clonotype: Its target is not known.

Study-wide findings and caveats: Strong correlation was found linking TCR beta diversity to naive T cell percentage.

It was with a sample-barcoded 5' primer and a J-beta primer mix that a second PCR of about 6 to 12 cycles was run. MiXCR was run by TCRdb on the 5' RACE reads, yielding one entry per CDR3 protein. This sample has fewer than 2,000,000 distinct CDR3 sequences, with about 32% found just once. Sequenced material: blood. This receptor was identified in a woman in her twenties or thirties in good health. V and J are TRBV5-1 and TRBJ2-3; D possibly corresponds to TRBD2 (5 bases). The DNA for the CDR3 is TGCGCCAGCAAAGGGAGCTCGGTCACAGATACGCAGTATTTT. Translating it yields CASKGSSVTDTQYF. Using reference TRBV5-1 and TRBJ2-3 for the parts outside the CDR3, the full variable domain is KAGVTQTPRYLIKTRGQQVTLSCSPISGHRSVSWYQQTPGQGLQFLFEYFSETQRNKGNFPGRFSGRQFSNSRSEMNVSTLELGDSALYLCASKGSSVTDTQYFGPGTRLTVL.